These 22 T cell receptor beta chains came from one sample sequenced in a study of patients and donors after allogeneic stem cell transplantation. TCRdb reprocessed the RT-PCR reads via MiXCR and lists one record per CDR3 protein. Among about 110,000 distinct CDR3 sequences, around 33% were seen once, and the ten largest hold approximately 30%. The specimen sequenced was blood, either unsorted or a sorted T cell fraction (not recorded which). The receptors originated from a human donor who was either an allogeneic HSCT recipient or a stem cell or donor lymphocyte infusion donor (not recorded which). It is not recorded whose cells these are; they may come from a transplant donor.

The chain employs TRBV29-1 and TRBJ2-3; possible D gene TRBD1, 5 bases. The CDR3 is 10 residues long. CDR1 SQVTM and CDR2 ANQGSEA come from the germline V gene. Trimming removed 5 bases at V and 9 bases at J, with 9 bases between. The CDR3: CSVTRATQYF. CDR3 coding DNA: TGCAGCGTTACCAGGGCCACGCAGTATTTT.

This clonotype came up a few times. V and J are TRBV27 and TRBJ1-2; D is unresolved. Germline V gene lookup returns CDR1 MNHEY and CDR2 SMNVEV (reference sequence). V gave up 6 bases and J gave up 0 bases, with 17 bases separating them. CDR3 length: 16 residues. The CDR3 loop is CASSRRKGPPNYGYTF. The CDR3 coding sequence is TGTGCCAGCAGCCGACGGAAAGGCCCCCCTAACTATGGCTACACCTTC.

V and J are TRBV7-2 and TRBJ2-3, with 7 bases lining up with TRBD2. CDR3 length equals 16 residues. In germline, CDR1 is SGHTA, CDR2 FQGNSA. V trimming: 5 bases; J trimming: 2 bases; junction bases outside the gene matches: 10. CDR3 sequence (DNA): TGTGCCAGCAGCCCCCGGGTTGGGACTAACACAGATACGCAGTATTTT. Protein: CASSPRVGTNTDTQYF.

This chain links TRBV10-3 with TRBJ2-1, with no clear D. The CDR3 runs 17 residues. V was shortened by 0 bases and J by 7 bases, with 19 bases between the two germline ends. Germline CDR1 is ENHRY and CDR2 is SYGVKD. CDR3 in amino acids: CAISESQFPLRQNEQFF. For the CDR3, the DNA is TGTGCCATCAGTGAGTCCCAGTTCCCCCTTAGACAAAATGAGCAGTTCTTC.

A few counts support this clonotype. The chain employs TRBV29-1 and TRBJ2-7; D possibly corresponds to TRBD2 (5 bases). The germline V and J ends were trimmed by 5 bases and 3 bases, with 8 bases remaining between them. The germline V gene encodes CDR1 SQVTM and CDR2 ANQGSEA. This CDR3 has 11 residues. The DNA for the CDR3 is TGCAGCGTTTCTCGGGGCTACGAGCAGTACTTC. This translates into CSVSRGYEQYF.

Comments on this clonotype: At one end the junction does not follow the germline gene, possibly because of a read error. The chain links TRBV27 to TRBJ2-5; TRBD2 matches 7 bases. The CDR3 runs 14 residues. CDR1 is MNHEY and CDR2 is SMNVEV in the germline V gene (reference sequence). For the CDR3, the DNA is TGTGCCAGCAGCCAGCGGGGATTGCAAGAGACCCTGTACTTC. Translating it yields CASSQRGLQETLYF.

The chain uses TRBV20-1 and TRBJ1-2; possibly TRBD1 for D (5 bases). The CDR3 runs 12 residues. Trimming removed 6 bases from V and 3 bases from J, with 11 bases in between. The germline V gene encodes CDR1 DFQATT and CDR2 SNEGSKA (reference sequence). DNA for the CDR3: TGCAGTGCACCCGGGGGGTACTATGGCTACACCTTC. It yields the protein CSAPGGYYGYTF.

This clonotype was observed a handful of times. The DNA of the CDR3 is TGTGCCAGCAGCCCTGGACAGCTGCTCTCTGGGGCCAACGTCCTGACTTTC. Protein sequence: CASSPGQLLSGANVLTF. The chain couples TRBV3-1 to TRBJ2-6; a possible D gene is TRBD1 (6 bases). Germline-derived CDR1 and CDR2 are LGHDT and YNNKEL (reference sequence). Between the trimmed V and J ends, which lost 4 bases and 0 bases, there was a span of 13 bases. This CDR3 contains 17 residues.

This rearrangement joins TRBV29-1 to TRBJ2-5; TRBD2 is a possible D gene (6 bases). Trimming stripped 1 base from V and 5 bases from J, with 14 bases between. Germline V gives CDR1 SQVTM, CDR2 ANQGSEA. This CDR3 spans 14 amino acids. CDR3 in DNA: TGCAGCGTTGAAGGGGAGGAACATAGGGAGACCCAGTACTTC. Translated: CSVEGEEHRETQYF.

V and J are TRBV29-1 and TRBJ2-3; 14 nucleotides agree with TRBD2. The CDR3 is made up of 14 amino acids. CDR1 and CDR2 from the germline V gene are SQVTM and ANQGSEA. V lost 5 bases to trimming and J lost 5 bases; unmatched junction nucleotides: 3. CDR3 protein: CSVRLAGGVDTQYF. The DNA for the CDR3 is TGCAGCGTTCGACTAGCGGGAGGGGTAGATACGCAGTATTTT.

J is TRBJ2-1 and V is TRBV11-2; D is perhaps TRBD1 (6 bases). The germline V and J ends were trimmed by 5 bases and 9 bases, with 14 bases remaining between them. The CDR3 spans 13 residues. Germline assignment: CDR1 SGHAT and CDR2 FQNNGV. Written as DNA, the CDR3 is TGTGCCAGCAGCCCACTACAGGGTTCTGAGCAGTTCTTC. Translating it yields CASSPLQGSEQFF.

The V and J genes are TRBV7-2 and TRBJ1-1; unclear D gene. Trimming shortened V by 1 base and J by 1 base, and 4 bases separated the two germline ends. This CDR3 contains 13 residues. From germline, CDR1 is SGHTA and CDR2 FQGNSA. The CDR3 protein is CASSLERNTEAFF. The CDR3 nucleotides are TGTGCCAGCAGCTTAGAACGGAACACTGAAGCTTTCTTT. Based on the CDR3 plus reference TRBV7-2 and TRBJ1-1, the full variable domain is GAGVSQSPSNKVTEKGKDVELRCDPISGHTALYWYRQSLGQGLEFLIYFQGNSAPDKSGLPSDRFSAERTGGSVSTLTIQRTQQEDSAVYLCASSLERNTEAFFGQGTRLTVV.

In DNA form, the CDR3 reads TGCAGTGCTAGAGATTCCAGGGAGAACACTGAAGCTTTCTTT. Its protein product is CSARDSRENTEAFF. The chain carries TRBV20-1 and TRBJ1-1; D might be TRBD1 (5 bases). The V and J ends lost 0 bases and 1 base respectively, with 9 bases between them. This CDR3 has 14 amino acids. The germline V gene has CDR1 DFQATT and CDR2 SNEGSKA (reference sequence).

The chain has TRBV4-2 and TRBJ2-2; 12 nucleotides line up with TRBD2. V gave up 3 bases and J gave up 4 bases; unmatched junction bases: 6. CDR3 length: 17 residues. Germline V gives CDR1 LGHNA, CDR2 YNFKEQ. CDR3 region: CASSQPLAGGPTGELFF. Written as DNA, the CDR3 is TGTGCCAGCAGCCAGCCACTAGCGGGAGGCCCCACCGGGGAGCTGTTTTTT.

This clonotype was seen a handful of times. V gene TRBV18 combines with J gene TRBJ2-1; no firm D call. The ends were cut back, 2 bases at V and 4 bases at J, with 3 bases in the middle. This CDR3 is built from 12 residues. Germline V gene sequence: CDR1 KGHSH, CDR2 LQKENI. The CDR3 nucleotides read TGTGCCAGCTCACCAGGGTACAATGAGCAGTTCTTC. This encodes CASSPGYNEQFF.

This chain uses TRBV24-1 with TRBJ2-3, with 8 bases fitting TRBD2. The V gene end was trimmed by 5 bases and the J gene end by 7 bases; junction bases not matched to a gene: 7. The CDR3 runs 14 residues. Germline CDR1 and CDR2: KGHDR and SFDVKD. The chain's CDR3 is CATSGAGGLNTQYF. The DNA of the CDR3 is TGTGCCACCAGTGGTGCGGGAGGTTTAAATACGCAGTATTTT.

The chain employs TRBV5-1 and TRBJ2-5; 9 nucleotides line up with TRBD1. V shed 0 bases, J shed 4 bases, and the junction held 7 bases outside the gene matches. This CDR3 contains 16 residues. In germline, CDR1 is SGHRS, CDR2 YFSETQ. CDR3 residues: CASSLARTGDLETQYF. The CDR3 bases are TGCGCCAGCAGCTTGGCCCGGACAGGGGACCTAGAGACCCAGTACTTC. The whole variable domain, filled in from reference TRBV5-1 and TRBJ2-5, reads KAGVTQTPRYLIKTRGQQVTLSCSPISGHRSVSWYQQTPGQGLQFLFEYFSETQRNKGNFPGRFSGRQFSNSRSEMNVSTLELGDSALYLCASSLARTGDLETQYFGPGTRLLVL.

V is TRBV13 and J is TRBJ2-2; D might be TRBD2 (5 bases). Germline CDR1 reads PRHDT; CDR2 reads FYEKMQ (reference sequence). Trimming shortened V by 2 bases and J by 4 bases, and 14 bases separated the two germline ends. The CDR3 covers 16 residues. The CDR3 bases are TGTGCCAGCAGCTTACTCTGGGAGATTGGCACCGGGGAGCTGTTTTTT. This gives the protein CASSLLWEIGTGELFF.

This clonotype was observed a few times. J is TRBJ1-2 and V is TRBV29-1, with D unresolved. V lost 7 bases, J lost 1 base, and 10 bases lay in between. CDR1 and CDR2 (germline): SQVTM, ANQGSEA. The CDR3 is 12 amino acids. The CDR3 bases are TGCAGCGCCAACGGGGTTAACTATGGCTACACCTTC. Amino acid sequence: CSANGVNYGYTF.

This clonotype turned up a few times. The J gene is TRBJ1-2, the V gene TRBV7-2; possible D gene TRBD1, 5 bases. Trimming left V 5 bases short and J 2 bases short, with 12 bases between. The CDR3 is 14 residues long. Germline loops: CDR1 SGHTA, CDR2 FQGNSA. Here the CDR3 reads CASSRDGQNYGYTF. CDR3 coding DNA: TGTGCCAGCAGCCGGGACGGACAAAACTATGGCTACACCTTC.

This clonotype was picked up a small number of times. V gene TRBV7-9 combines with J gene TRBJ2-7; D is undetermined. V lost 2 bases to trimming and J lost 6 bases, with 5 bases between them. This CDR3 has 11 amino acids. Germline V gene lookup returns CDR1 SEHNR and CDR2 FQNEAQ (reference sequence). CDR3 sequence reads: CASSLKSEQYF. The CDR3 DNA is TGTGCCAGCAGCTTAAAATCCGAGCAGTACTTC. Together with reference TRBV7-9 and TRBJ2-7, the CDR3 gives the full variable domain: DTGVSQNPRHKITKRGQNVTFRCDPISEHNRLYWYRQTLGQGPEFLTYFQNEAQLEKSRLLSDRFSAERPKGSFSTLEIQRTEQGDSAMYLCASSLKSEQYFGPGTRLTVT.

This clonotype was picked up a small number of times. The rearrangement joins TRBV4-3 to TRBJ2-7; D could derive from TRBD1 or TRBD2 (5 bases each). Germline-derived CDR1 and CDR2 are LGHNA and YSLEER. Trimming cost V 1 base and J 4 bases, with 11 bases left between them. This CDR3 is 14 amino acids long. The CDR3 DNA reads TGCGCCAGCAGCCAAGCCAGGGAGCGATACGAGCAGTACTTC. Translation: CASSQARERYEQYF.